The source of this TCR beta chain is a study of shared clonotypes between healthy human individuals (dated by TCRdb to between 2020 and 2021). As for the study more broadly: The cohort comprised a couple of women and a few men aged 18 to 49 years. Blood TCR repertoires of a handful of healthy adults were deeply sequenced to estimate repertoire size and the extent of clonotype sharing between individuals. Libraries were prepared and TCR repertoires were sequenced by different laboratories using diverse techniques, in order to increase sequencing depth and limit assay-specific biases. Leukapheresis yielded between about 0.94 and 10 billion PBMCs per donor.

This clone was recorded a few times. Its antigen target is currently unknown. Base qualities are not at hand, and no much larger clone is one base apart. Using the deep immunoSEQ assay, multiplex PCR amplified TCR CDR3 regions from genomic DNA. Extracted genomic DNA from each cell subset was distributed evenly across all wells of several immunoSEQ 96-well plates, and each plate was treated as a replicate. For unsorted PBMC, each replicate PCR was loaded with approximately 330 ng genomic DNA, equivalent to roughly 31,000 T cell genomes. Unsorted PBMC genomic DNA was sequenced across ten immunoSEQ deep assay plates. Purified libraries were measured with a Qubit 3.0 fluorometer, size-checked on a Bioanalyzer 2100, and measured again with the KAPA Library Quantification kit. A separate single-read 150-cycle Illumina NextSeq 550 flow cell was used to sequence each immunoSEQ 96-well plate. In the authors' own workflow: Because the immunoSEQ output included only junctional sequences and no quality scores, the filtering could not be the same as the filtering used for full-length reads. To assign V/J genes and CDR3, sequences were annotated against IMGT germline references using PyIR, a Python wrapper for IgBLAST v1.9. Reads were filtered out if the reads had weak V/J assignments (E-value above 1e-6), no CDR3, stop codons, out-of-frame junctions, or ambiguous translated residues. A V3J clonotype was defined by an identical inferred V gene, J gene, and CDR3 amino acid sequence. Percentage overlap between repertoires was computed as shared unique clonotypes divided by the size of the smaller repertoire. Repertoire richness was assessed with RTK rarefaction, the Chao1 estimator, and Recon v2.1 estimates of unobserved clonotypes. This immuneACCESS table, as held by TCRdb, lists in-frame sequences with V and J called but not all clones. Of the missing ones, under half trace to an unresolved V gene in checked studies; the others have no known cause. V, J and clone size derive from that table, while D and trimming were established from the DNA sequence. The sample records 400,000 to 550,000 clones, less than 80% of which are singletons. In total, the top ten clones hold about 12% of the sample.

Trimming takes 6 bases off V and 5 bases off J; junction bases not matched to a gene: 3. The CDR3 contains 14 residues, cysteine and phenylalanine counted. Just the 42-base CDR3 DNA is kept, in frame starting at base 1. The germline V gene provides CDR1 SNHLY and CDR2 FYNNEI. Summary of the overall study and its limitations: Sampling was restricted to blood, and TCR repertoires in tissues likely differ from the TCR repertoires found in blood. Pairwise subsampling led to the expectation that sequencing depth would affect the degree of clonotype sharing among donors. The genetic and exposure-history diversity represented was limited by the small number of donors.

Donors were healthy HIV-negative adults with no recently reported acute infections or vaccinations. Every donor was a Caucasian adult living in Nashville, Tennessee, USA. For unsorted samples, 100 million or so PBMCs were counted, and genomic DNA was extracted using the QIAamp DNA Blood Mini kit. After blood collection by leukapheresis, PBMCs were isolated using Ficoll-Histopaque density gradient centrifugation and then cryopreserved in the vapor phase of liquid nitrogen. The specimen was PBMCs. The TCR originated in a woman in her thirties or forties in good health. Some clones in this sample may be carry-over from other donors' samples. Recombination linked TRBV2 to TRBJ1-4; TRBD1 fits 10 bases in the junction. The nucleotides read TGTGCCAGCAGCGGACAGGGGGGAAATGAAAAACTGTTTTTT. The encoded protein is CASSGQGGNEKLFF.